This T cell receptor (gamma chain) originates from a study of intestinal T cells in coeliac disease (dated by TCRdb to the early 2020s). In the study overall: Coeliac patients were much younger than controls, with mean ages of 16.0 versus 54.8 years in the TRG cohort. Duodenal biopsies from 33 coeliac disease patients and 21 non-coeliac controls were included in a second, larger TCR-gamma (TRG) cohort. The TCR-delta (TRD) cohort included duodenal biopsies from approximately 11 coeliac disease patients and approximately 11 non-coeliac controls.

Study-wide findings and limitations: Clustering based on TRG put 51 of 54 biopsies (roughly 94%) in the right class, and the reported leave-one-out accuracy was around 90%. FFPE-derived DNA was found to be relatively degraded, and loss of a proportion of TCR sequences in each sample was likely caused by this degradation. The coeliac group and the control group were significantly different in age, but an analysis split by age did not give significant classification. In training, clustering based on TRD kmers put all 22 biopsies in the right class, and the reported leave-one-out accuracy was 91%. Repeated CDR3 amino acid sequences could not be distinguished from PCR duplicates in the analysis.

Trimming removed 8 bases from V and 6 bases from J; the gene matches leave 10 bases unexplained. The CDR3 goes from the cysteine to the phenylalanine over 14 residues. The entry retains the CDR3 DNA only, 42 bases that are in frame from base 1. The method was multiplex PCR. The sequencer was an Ion Torrent PGM. TRG repertoires were amplified from 150 to 250 ng of biopsy DNA using the LymphoTrack kit, whose primers carry Illumina adapters. TRG amplicons were purified with AMPure XP beads, quantified on a 2100 Bioanalyzer, and pooled equimolarly. TRG libraries were sequenced on an Ion PGM instrument. Processing in the source paper ran as follows. FastX discarded any read in which over 10% of nucleotides had a quality score below the third quartile for that patient. IMGT/HighV-QUEST was used to align the reads, assigning V, D and J genes, identifying CDR3 regions and assessing functionality. After the sequences were translated into amino acids, every sequence predicted to be non-functional was thrown out. CDR3s were split into kmers, with and without positional annotation; kmer frequencies underwent PCA, and samples were clustered using all 1023 combinations of PCs 1-10. Classification was validated by leave-one-out cross-validation, re-optimising parameters on the remaining samples each time. Shannon diversity was computed with the vegan R package from repeated random subsamples equal to the lowest read count. TCRdb reprocessed the public data with the CATT caller; entries with the same nucleotide sequence were combined afterwards. TCRdb assigned the V and J calls; the authors' analysis was not used. The sample yields roughly 860 gamma-chain clones; 46% were counted once. The ten largest clones add up to around 23% of the sample.

Genomic DNA was extracted with the QIAamp DNA FFPE tissue kit from ten 5-um FFPE scrolls per case. Fully anonymised formalin-fixed paraffin-embedded duodenal biopsies surplus to diagnostic needs were used to test TCR repertoire-based classification of coeliac disease. Points on this clone: It has no known antigen specificity. Base qualities were left out, and no much larger clone turns up one base away.

The sequenced sample consisted of a duodenal biopsy. This chain joins TRGV10 to TRGJP1. TRGV10 is an ORF, and what it does is uncertain. The clonotype comes from a human donor with celiac disease. CDR3 loop: CAAWGWASGWFKIF. The DNA is TGTGCTGCGTGGGGATGGGCCTCTGGTTGGTTCAAGATATTT.